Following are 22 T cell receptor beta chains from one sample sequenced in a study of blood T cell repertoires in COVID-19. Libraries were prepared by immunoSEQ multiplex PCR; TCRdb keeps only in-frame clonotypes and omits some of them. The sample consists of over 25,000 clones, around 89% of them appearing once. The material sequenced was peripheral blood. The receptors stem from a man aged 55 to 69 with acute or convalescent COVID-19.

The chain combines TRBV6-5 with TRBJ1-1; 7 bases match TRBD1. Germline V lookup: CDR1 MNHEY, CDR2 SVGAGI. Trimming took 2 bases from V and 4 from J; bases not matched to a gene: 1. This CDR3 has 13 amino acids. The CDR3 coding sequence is TGTGCCAGCAGTTACAACAGGGGCACTGAAGCTTTCTTT. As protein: CASSYNRGTEAFF.

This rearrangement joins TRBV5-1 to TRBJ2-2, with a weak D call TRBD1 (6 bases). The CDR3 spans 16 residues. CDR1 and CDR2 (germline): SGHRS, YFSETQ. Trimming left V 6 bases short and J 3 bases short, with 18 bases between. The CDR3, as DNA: TGCGCCAGCACCGTGGGAGCAGGGGCGGACACCGGGGAGCTGTTTTTT. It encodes CASTVGAGADTGELFF.

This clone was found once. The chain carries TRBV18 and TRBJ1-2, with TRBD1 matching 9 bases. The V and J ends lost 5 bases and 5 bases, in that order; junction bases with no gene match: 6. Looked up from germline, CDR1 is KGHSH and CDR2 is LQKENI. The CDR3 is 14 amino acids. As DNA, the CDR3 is TGTGCCAGCTCAGATCCCGGGACAGGGTATGGCTACACCTTC. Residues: CASSDPGTGYGYTF.

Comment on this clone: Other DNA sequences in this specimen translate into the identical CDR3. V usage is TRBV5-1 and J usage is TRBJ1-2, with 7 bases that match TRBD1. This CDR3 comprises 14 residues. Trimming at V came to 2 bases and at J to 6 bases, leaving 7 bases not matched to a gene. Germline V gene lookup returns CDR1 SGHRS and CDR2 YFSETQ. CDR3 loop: CASSFSQGSDGYTF. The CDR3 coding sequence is TGCGCCAGCAGCTTTTCACAGGGGTCTGATGGCTACACCTTC.

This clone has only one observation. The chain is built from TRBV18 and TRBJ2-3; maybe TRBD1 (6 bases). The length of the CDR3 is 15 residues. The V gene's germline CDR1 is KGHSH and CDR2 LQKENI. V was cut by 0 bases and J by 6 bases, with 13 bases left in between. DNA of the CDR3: TGTGCCAGCTCACCACCGATAGGAAGGGGGGATACGCAGTATTTT. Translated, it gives CASSPPIGRGDTQYF.

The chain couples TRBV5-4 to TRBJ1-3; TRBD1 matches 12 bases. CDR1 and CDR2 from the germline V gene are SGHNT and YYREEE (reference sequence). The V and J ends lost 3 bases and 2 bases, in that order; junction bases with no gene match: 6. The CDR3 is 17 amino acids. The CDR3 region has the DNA TGTGCCAGCAGCTCACCGGGACAGGGGGCGACTGGAAACACCATATATTTT. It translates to CASSSPGQGATGNTIYF.

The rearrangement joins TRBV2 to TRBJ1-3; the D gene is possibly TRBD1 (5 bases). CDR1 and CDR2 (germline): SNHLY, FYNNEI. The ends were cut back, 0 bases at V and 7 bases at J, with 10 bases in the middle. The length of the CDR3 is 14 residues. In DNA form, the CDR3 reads TGTGCCAGCAGTGAAGCACGCAGGGTGAACACCATATATTTT. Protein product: CASSEARRVNTIYF.

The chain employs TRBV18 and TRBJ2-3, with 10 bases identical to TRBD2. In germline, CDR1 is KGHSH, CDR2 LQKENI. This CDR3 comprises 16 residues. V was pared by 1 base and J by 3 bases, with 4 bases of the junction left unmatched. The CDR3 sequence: CASSPLAGGMTDTQYF. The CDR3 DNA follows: TGTGCCAGCTCACCACTAGCGGGAGGTATGACAGATACGCAGTATTTT.

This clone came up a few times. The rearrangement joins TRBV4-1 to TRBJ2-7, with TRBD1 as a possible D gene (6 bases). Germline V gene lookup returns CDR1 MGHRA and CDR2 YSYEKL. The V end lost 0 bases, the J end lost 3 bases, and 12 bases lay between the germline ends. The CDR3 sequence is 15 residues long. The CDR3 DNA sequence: TGCGCCAGCAGCCAAGATGGACAGACTCGCTACGAGCAGTACTTC. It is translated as CASSQDGQTRYEQYF.

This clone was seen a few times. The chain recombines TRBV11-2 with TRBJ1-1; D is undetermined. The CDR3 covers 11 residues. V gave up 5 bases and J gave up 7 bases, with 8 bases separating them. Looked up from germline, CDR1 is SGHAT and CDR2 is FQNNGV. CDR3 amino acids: CASSLGYEAFF. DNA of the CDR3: TGTGCCAGCAGCCTCGGGTATGAAGCTTTCTTT.

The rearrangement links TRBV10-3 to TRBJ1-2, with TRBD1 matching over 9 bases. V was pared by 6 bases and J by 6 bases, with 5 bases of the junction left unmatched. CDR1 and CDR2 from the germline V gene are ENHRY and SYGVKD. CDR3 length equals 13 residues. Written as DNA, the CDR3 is TGTGCCATCAGAACCGACAGGGGGGATGGCTACACCTTC. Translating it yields CAIRTDRGDGYTF.

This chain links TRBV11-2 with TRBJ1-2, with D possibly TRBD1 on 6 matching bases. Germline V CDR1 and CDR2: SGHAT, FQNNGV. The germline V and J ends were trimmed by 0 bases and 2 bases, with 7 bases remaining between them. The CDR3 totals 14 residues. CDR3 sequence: CASSLERGNYGYTF. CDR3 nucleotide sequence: TGTGCCAGCAGCTTAGAAAGGGGGAACTATGGCTACACCTTC. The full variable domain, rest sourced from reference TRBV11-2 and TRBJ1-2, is EAGVAQSPRYKIIEKRQSVAFWCNPISGHATLYWYQQILGQGPKLLIQFQNNGVVDDSQLPKDRFSAERLKGVDSTLKIQPAKLEDSAVYLCASSLERGNYGYTFGSGTRLTVV.

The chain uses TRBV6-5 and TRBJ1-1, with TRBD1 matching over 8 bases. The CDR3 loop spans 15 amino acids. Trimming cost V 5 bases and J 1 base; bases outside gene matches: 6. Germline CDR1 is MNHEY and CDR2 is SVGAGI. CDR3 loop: CASSQRTGRNTEAFF. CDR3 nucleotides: TGTGCCAGCAGTCAGCGGACAGGGCGGAACACTGAAGCTTTCTTT.

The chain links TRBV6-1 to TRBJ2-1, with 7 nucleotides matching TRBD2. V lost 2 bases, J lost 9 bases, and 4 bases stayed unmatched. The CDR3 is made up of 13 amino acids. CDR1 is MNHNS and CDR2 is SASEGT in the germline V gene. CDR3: CASSESLAGEQFF. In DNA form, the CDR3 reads TGTGCCAGCAGTGAATCCTTAGCGGGTGAGCAGTTCTTC.

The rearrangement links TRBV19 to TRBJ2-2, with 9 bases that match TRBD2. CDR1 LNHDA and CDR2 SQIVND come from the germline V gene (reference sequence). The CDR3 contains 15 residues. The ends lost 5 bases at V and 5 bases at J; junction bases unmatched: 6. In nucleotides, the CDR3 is TGTGCCAGTAGTCTTAGCGGGGGAAGTACCGGGGAGCTGTTTTTT. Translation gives CASSLSGGSTGELFF.

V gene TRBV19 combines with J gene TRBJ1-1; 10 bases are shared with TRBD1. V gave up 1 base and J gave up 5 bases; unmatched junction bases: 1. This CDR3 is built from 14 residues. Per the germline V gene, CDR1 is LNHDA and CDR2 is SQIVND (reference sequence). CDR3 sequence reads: CASSIGQGATEAFF. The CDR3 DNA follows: TGTGCCAGTAGTATAGGACAGGGGGCGACTGAAGCTTTCTTT.

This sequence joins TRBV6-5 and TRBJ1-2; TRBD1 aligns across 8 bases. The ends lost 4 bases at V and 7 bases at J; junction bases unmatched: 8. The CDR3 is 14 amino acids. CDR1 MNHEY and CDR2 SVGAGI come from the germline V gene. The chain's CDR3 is CASSSGQGGSGYTF. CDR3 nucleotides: TGTGCCAGCAGTTCAGGACAGGGTGGCTCTGGCTACACCTTC.

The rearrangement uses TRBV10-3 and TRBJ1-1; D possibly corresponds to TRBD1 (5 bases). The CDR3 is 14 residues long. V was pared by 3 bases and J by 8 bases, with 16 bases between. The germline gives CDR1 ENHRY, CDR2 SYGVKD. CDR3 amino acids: CAISDIGATREAFF. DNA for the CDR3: TGTGCCATCAGTGACATAGGGGCTACCAGGGAAGCTTTCTTT.

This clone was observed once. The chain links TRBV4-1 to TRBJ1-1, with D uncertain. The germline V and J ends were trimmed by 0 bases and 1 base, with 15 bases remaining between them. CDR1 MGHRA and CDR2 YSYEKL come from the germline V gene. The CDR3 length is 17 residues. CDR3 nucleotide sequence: TGCGCCAGCAGCCAAGATGTTGGAGGGCGGGAGAACACTGAAGCTTTCTTT. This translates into CASSQDVGGRENTEAFF.

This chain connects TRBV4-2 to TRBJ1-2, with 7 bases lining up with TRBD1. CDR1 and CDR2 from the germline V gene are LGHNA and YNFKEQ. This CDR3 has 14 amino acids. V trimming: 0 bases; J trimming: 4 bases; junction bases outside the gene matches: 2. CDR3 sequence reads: CASSQENRGYGYTF. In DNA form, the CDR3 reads TGTGCCAGCAGCCAAGAAAACAGGGGCTATGGCTACACCTTC.

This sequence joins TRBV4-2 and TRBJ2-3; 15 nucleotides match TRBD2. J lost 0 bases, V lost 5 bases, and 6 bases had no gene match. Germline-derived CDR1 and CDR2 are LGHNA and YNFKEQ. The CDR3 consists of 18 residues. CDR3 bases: TGTGCCAGCAGCTCCCGGACTAGCGGGAGGGCTAGCACAGATACGCAGTATTTT. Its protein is CASSSRTSGRASTDTQYF.

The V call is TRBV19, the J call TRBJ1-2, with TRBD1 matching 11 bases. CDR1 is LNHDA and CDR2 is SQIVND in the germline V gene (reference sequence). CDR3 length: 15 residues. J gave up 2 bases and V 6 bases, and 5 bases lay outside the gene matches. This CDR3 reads CASRPGTGGNYGYTF. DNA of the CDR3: TGTGCCAGTAGACCCGGGACAGGGGGGAACTATGGCTACACCTTC.